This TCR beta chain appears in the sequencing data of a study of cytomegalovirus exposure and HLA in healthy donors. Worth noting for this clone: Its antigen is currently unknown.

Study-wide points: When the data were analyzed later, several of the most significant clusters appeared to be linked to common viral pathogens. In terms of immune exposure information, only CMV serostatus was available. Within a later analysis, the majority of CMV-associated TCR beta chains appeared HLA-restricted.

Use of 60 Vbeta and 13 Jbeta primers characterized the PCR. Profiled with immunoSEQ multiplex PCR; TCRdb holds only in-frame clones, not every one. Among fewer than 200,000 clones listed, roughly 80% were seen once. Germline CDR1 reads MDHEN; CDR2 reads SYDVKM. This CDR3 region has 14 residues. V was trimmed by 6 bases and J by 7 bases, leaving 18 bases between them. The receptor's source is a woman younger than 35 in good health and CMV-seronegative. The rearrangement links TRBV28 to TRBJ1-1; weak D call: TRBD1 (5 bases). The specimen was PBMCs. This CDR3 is CASRPTVQMVEAFF. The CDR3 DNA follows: TGTGCCAGCAGACCGACAGTGCAAATGGTTGAAGCTTTCTTT.